Given below is one TCR beta chain in context. In the source study's methods: Amplifying reference gene primers gave estimates of nucleated cell counts. The data were produced by immunoSEQ multiplex PCR, yet TCRdb's version contains in-frame clones alone and is incomplete. V, J and clone size derive from that table, while D and trimming were established from the DNA sequence. The table lists some 93,000 clones, approximately 84% of them singletons. The data originate from a study of blood T cell repertoires in COVID-19. Study summary: Some COVID-19 samples were acute and others convalescent; all came from the United States, Italy and Spain. T cells, B-cell-depleted T cells, or PBMCs supplied cDNA or gDNA.

Germline assignment: CDR1 SNHLY and CDR2 FYNNEI. With 2 bases clipped from V and 6 bases from J, the junction kept 7 bases outside the gene matches. This CDR3 region has 15 residues. Sequenced input: peripheral blood. V usage is TRBV2 and J usage is TRBJ1-5; 7 nucleotides agree with TRBD1. This TCR came from a man aged 65-85 years with acute or convalescent COVID-19. CDR3 in amino acids: CASSESRGAVQPQHF. As DNA, the CDR3 is TGTGCCAGCAGTGAAAGCAGGGGGGCGGTTCAGCCCCAGCATTTT. The full variable domain, in which reference TRBV2 and TRBJ1-5 provide the parts outside the CDR3, is EPEVTQTPSHQVTQMGQEVILRCVPISNHLYFYWYRQILGQKVEFLVSFYNNEISEKSEIFDDQFSVERPDGSNFTLKIRSTKLEDSAMYFCASSESRGAVQPQHFGDGTRLSIL.